Sequencing of this T cell receptor (beta chain) was carried out in a study of cytomegalovirus exposure and HLA in healthy donors. Overall study findings and caveats: Later on, an analysis found that several of the most significant clusters appeared to be linked to common viral pathogens, which included parvovirus B19. Later on, a genetic analysis was performed. It linked a missense variant in DCLRE1C with V- and J-gene trimming of TCR beta. In vitro testing confirmed a few CMV-associated chains as specific for CMV antigens.

The primer mix had 60 Vbeta and 13 Jbeta primers. Clones were sequenced by immunoSEQ multiplex PCR, and TCRdb holds only the in-frame ones, with some missing. The sample yields 83,000 or so clones, 79% seen once. Worth noting for this clone: Its antigen is still unknown.

Trimming stripped 7 bases from V and 5 bases from J, with 14 bases between. Germline lookup yields CDR1 SEHNR and CDR2 FQNEAQ (reference sequence). This CDR3 has 13 residues. The chain combines TRBV7-9 with TRBJ2-5; D is uncertain. The source is a woman aged 35 to 49 in good health and CMV-seropositive. Material: PBMCs. DNA of the CDR3: TGTGCCAGCATCTTCTCAAGCGCGGAGACCCAGTACTTC. Translating gives CASIFSSAETQYF.